Listed below are T cell receptor beta chains from one sample, sequenced in a study of OX40 agonist ivuxolimab in advanced cancers. TCRdb's copy holds only in-frame clones and misses some; the assay was immunoSEQ multiplex PCR. The top ten clones hold about a tenth of a sample with over 55,000 clones, 75% to 90% of them seen once. This specimen was CD4+ or CD8+ T cells sorted from blood, taken in a trial of the OX40 agonist ivuxolimab. These receptors were taken from an adult with an advanced solid tumor such as melanoma, head and neck, liver or kidney cancer. Each CDR3 is given with its conserved first and last residue. Fields, in order: clone size, V gene, J gene, D gene, CDR3 protein, CDR3 DNA. The D gene is left open where the match is weak. A row's size may be missing; if present it is once, few, many or a size class.

>-|TRBV2|TRBJ2-2|TRBD2
CASSRGTSGGELFF
TGTGCCAGCAGTCGAGGGACTAGCGGCGGGGAGCTGTTTTTT
>-|TRBV7-9|TRBJ1-2|-
CASSPGLMDGYTF
TGTGCCAGCAGCCCCGGACTGATGGATGGCTACACCTTC
>-|TRBV5-2|TRBJ1-1|-
CASSSDGGTEAFF
TGTGCCAGCAGCTCAGATGGGGGAACTGAAGCTTTCTTT
>-|TRBV20-1|TRBJ1-3|-
CSAKDRNTIYF
TGCAGTGCCAAGGACAGAAACACCATATATTTT
>-|TRBV5-6|TRBJ1-4|-
CASSLVQGELFF
TGTGCCAGCAGCTTGGTTCAGGGCGAACTGTTTTTT
>-|TRBV7-2|TRBJ2-7|TRBD2
CASSLLAGGSYEQYF
TGTGCCAGCAGCTTACTAGCGGGAGGAAGCTACGAGCAGTACTTC
>-|TRBV6-5|TRBJ1-4|-
CASSYRNPSTNEKLFF
TGTGCCAGCAGTTACCGAAATCCGTCGACTAATGAAAAACTGTTTTTT
>-|TRBV5-1|TRBJ1-4|-
CASSLASNRAATNEKLFF
TGCGCCAGCAGCTTGGCCTCGAACAGGGCCGCAACTAATGAAAAACTGTTTTTT
>-|TRBV11-2|TRBJ2-5|TRBD2
CASSSPSGGARETQYF
TGTGCCAGCAGCTCCCCTAGCGGGGGGGCCCGAGAGACCCAGTACTTC
>-|TRBV11-3|TRBJ2-1|TRBD1
CASSLDSGQGHEQFF
TGTGCCAGCAGCTTAGACAGTGGACAGGGGCATGAGCAGTTCTTC
>few|TRBV14|TRBJ1-1|-
CASSPQANTEAFF
TGTGCCAGTTCTCCCCAGGCGAACACTGAAGCTTTCTTT
>-|TRBV4-2|TRBJ1-1|-
CASSPLTENTEAFF
TGTGCCAGCAGCCCATTGACAGAGAACACTGAAGCTTTCTTT
>-|TRBV10-2|TRBJ2-2|-
CASAAYDYTGELFF
TGCGCCAGCGCGGCATATGATTACACCGGGGAGCTGTTTTTT
>-|TRBV5-4|TRBJ2-7|-
CASSFNLDSQQYF
TGTGCCAGCAGCTTTAATCTCGACTCCCAGCAGTACTTC
>-|TRBV10-3|TRBJ2-1|TRBD2
CAIKEERESIDNEQFF
TGTGCCATCAAAGAGGAGCGGGAGAGTATTGATAATGAGCAGTTCTTC
>-|TRBV5-4|TRBJ1-2|-
CASSYLGQRGYTF
TGTGCCAGCAGCTACCTGGGCCAGAGGGGCTACACCTTC
>-|TRBV10-3|TRBJ1-1|-
CAISEREGSEAFF
TGTGCCATCAGTGAGAGGGAGGGGAGTGAAGCTTTCTTT
>-|TRBV6-6|TRBJ1-3|-
CASSYNRAPGNTIYF
TGTGCCAGCAGTTATAACAGGGCGCCTGGAAACACCATATATTTT
>-|TRBV5-1|TRBJ2-7|-
CASSLVQGRYEQYF
TGCGCCAGCAGCTTGGTACAGGGACGCTACGAGCAGTACTTC
>-|TRBV7-3|TRBJ2-7|TRBD1
CASSLNSPGQGKNEQYF
TGTGCCAGCAGCTTAAACTCTCCGGGACAGGGTAAAAACGAGCAGTACTTC
>-|TRBV27|TRBJ1-2|-
CASSFSTGPVSYGYTF
TGTGCCAGCAGTTTTTCAACGGGCCCCGTCAGCTATGGCTACACCTTC
>-|TRBV7-6|TRBJ2-2|TRBD1
CASSLVDRDAGELFF
TGTGCCAGCAGCTTAGTCGACAGGGATGCCGGGGAGCTGTTTTTT
>-|TRBV28|TRBJ1-5|-
CASSPPSNQPQHF
TGTGCCAGCAGCCCCCCTAGCAATCAGCCCCAGCATTTT
>once|TRBV28|TRBJ2-7|TRBD2
CASSSWTSGIPQQYF
TGTGCCAGCAGTTCATGGACTAGCGGAATCCCCCAGCAGTACTTC
>-|TRBV5-5|TRBJ2-3|TRBD1
CASSSQGAGTDTQYF
TGTGCCAGCAGCTCACAGGGGGCCGGCACAGATACGCAGTATTTT
>few|TRBV12-5|TRBJ2-2|-
CASGSGANTGELFF
TGTGCTAGTGGTTCCGGGGCGAACACCGGGGAGCTGTTTTTT
>-|TRBV18|TRBJ2-1|-
CASSPSMRENEQFF
TGTGCCAGCTCACCTTCCATGAGGGAAAATGAGCAGTTCTTC
>once|TRBV6-5|TRBJ1-4|-
CASSYLTSSVEKLFF
TGTGCCAGCAGTTACTTGACCTCCTCAGTAGAAAAACTGTTTTTT
>-|TRBV29-1|TRBJ2-3|-
CSVLVPTDTQYF
TGCAGCGTTCTAGTACCCACAGATACGCAGTATTTT
>-|TRBV5-1|TRBJ1-3|-
CASSLFGGDSGNTIYF
TGCGCCAGCAGCTTGTTCGGGGGAGACTCTGGAAACACCATATATTTT
>once|TRBV5-4|TRBJ2-7|TRBD2
CASSWGTSGYEQYF
TGTGCCAGCAGCTGGGGGACTAGCGGATACGAGCAGTACTTC
>-|TRBV7-7|TRBJ2-2|TRBD1
CASSPRSGGSGELFF
TGTGCTAGCAGCCCCCGCTCAGGGGGCTCCGGGGAGCTGTTTTTT
>once|TRBV7-3|TRBJ2-7|TRBD1
CASTRRTGGAYEQYF
TGTGCCAGCACTAGAAGGACAGGGGGTGCCTACGAGCAGTACTTC
>-|TRBV19|TRBJ1-1|-
CASSIRENTEAFF
TGTGCCAGTAGTATTCGGGAGAACACTGAAGCTTTCTTT
>-|TRBV5-1|TRBJ2-3|TRBD2
CASSSTSGGTDTQYF
TGCGCCAGCAGCAGTACTAGCGGGGGCACAGATACGCAGTATTTT
>-|TRBV6-6|TRBJ2-5|-
CASSTEELRETQYF
TGTGCCAGCAGTACGGAGGAGTTGAGAGAGACCCAGTACTTC
>-|TRBV6-1|TRBJ2-7|-
CASSETLTGFGFHEQYF
TGTGCCAGCAGTGAAACCTTGACCGGATTTGGATTCCACGAGCAGTACTTC
>-|TRBV28|TRBJ2-7|-
CASSPGPYEQYF
TGTGCCAGCAGTCCCGGGCCCTACGAGCAGTACTTC
>-|TRBV4-2|TRBJ1-3|-
CASSQGLGTVFSGNTIYF
TGTGCCAGCAGCCAAGGGTTGGGGACGGTTTTCTCTGGAAACACCATATATTTT
>-|TRBV25-1|TRBJ2-3|TRBD1
CASSEHGTGSAEDTQYF
TGTGCCAGCAGTGAACATGGGACAGGGTCGGCGGAAGATACGCAGTATTTT
>-|TRBV7-9|TRBJ2-1|-
CASSLAGSPYNEQFF
TGTGCCAGCAGCTTAGCGGGGAGCCCCTACAATGAGCAGTTCTTC
>-|TRBV2|TRBJ2-7|TRBD1
CASSERTGGAYEQYF
TGTGCCAGCAGTGAAAGGACAGGGGGGGCCTACGAGCAGTACTTC
>-|TRBV10-2|TRBJ2-7|TRBD2
CASRLLADSYEQYF
TGCGCCAGCAGATTACTAGCGGACTCCTACGAGCAGTACTTC
>-|TRBV7-9|TRBJ2-1|TRBD1
CASSSALRDSQFF
TGTGCCAGCAGCTCAGCCCTCCGGGACAGCCAGTTCTTC
>-|TRBV7-9|TRBJ2-5|-
CASSQSRGPGETQYF
TGTGCCAGCAGCCAAAGCAGGGGCCCGGGGGAGACCCAGTACTTC
>-|TRBV7-2|TRBJ2-1|TRBD2
CASSHHPSSGRGNEQFF
TGTGCCAGCAGCCATCACCCCTCTAGCGGGAGGGGCAATGAGCAGTTCTTC
>few|TRBV23-1|TRBJ2-7|-
CASSQPRELEQYF
TGCGCCAGCAGTCAACCTAGAGAGCTTGAGCAGTACTTC
>few|TRBV5-4|TRBJ1-2|-
CASSSPPRVGGYTF
TGTGCCAGCAGCTCCCCGCCCAGGGTTGGTGGCTACACCTTC
>-|TRBV2|TRBJ1-2|-
CASSVAENYGYTF
TGTGCCAGCAGTGTAGCAGAAAACTATGGCTACACCTTC